These 21 T cell receptor beta chains came from one sample sequenced in a study of blood T cell repertoires in COVID-19. TCRdb's table, derived via immunoSEQ multiplex PCR, lists solely in-frame clones and lacks some. Here the sample spans 200,000 to 250,000 clones, 70% to 85% being singletons. Sequencing was performed on peripheral blood. These receptors originate from a man older than 75 with acute or convalescent COVID-19.

V usage is TRBV27 and J usage is TRBJ2-1, with D possibly TRBD2 on 7 matching bases. V lost 5 bases to trimming and J lost 10 bases, with 18 bases between them. Germline V lookup: CDR1 MNHEY, CDR2 SMNVEV (reference sequence). This CDR3 comprises 14 residues. The CDR3 sequence is CASSPSGRGPEQFF. DNA of the CDR3: TGTGCCAGCAGTCCTTCAGGGCGGGGGCCCGAGCAGTTCTTC.

The chain links TRBV18 to TRBJ2-5, with D uncertain. Between the trimmed V and J ends, which lost 4 bases and 1 base, there was a span of 7 bases. This CDR3 region has 13 residues. The V gene's germline CDR1 is KGHSH and CDR2 LQKENI. CDR3 bases: TGTGCCAGCTCACAACAGCTCCAAGAGACCCAGTACTTC. Protein sequence: CASSQQLQETQYF.

V and J are TRBV10-3 and TRBJ2-7; D possibly corresponds to TRBD2 (6 bases). Trimming stripped 4 bases from V and 2 bases from J, with 15 bases between. Germline lookup yields CDR1 ENHRY and CDR2 SYGVKD. This CDR3 spans 15 amino acids. CDR3 sequence (DNA): TGTGCCATCAGTGGGAGGGTGGCGGGTACCTACGAGCAGTACTTC. Translated, it gives CAISGRVAGTYEQYF.

The sample holds one count of this clone. V and J are TRBV11-3 and TRBJ1-1; 8 nucleotides match TRBD1. Germline V gene lookup returns CDR1 SGHNT and CDR2 YENEEA. The CDR3 consists of 17 residues. Losses at the gene ends were 1 base for V and 0 bases for J; bases not matched to a gene: 7. In DNA, the CDR3 is TGTGCCAGCAGCTTAGGCTCAGGACAGGGACTGAACACTGAAGCTTTCTTT. Protein product: CASSLGSGQGLNTEAFF.

V gene TRBV28 combines with J gene TRBJ2-7; D is uncertain. Trimming removed 6 bases at V and 4 bases at J, with 10 bases between. The CDR3 has 12 amino acids. Germline values: CDR1 MDHEN, CDR2 SYDVKM. CDR3: CASSPGPYEQYF. In DNA, the CDR3 is TGTGCCAGCAGCCCCGGTCCATACGAGCAGTACTTC.

This clone turned up a few times. This rearrangement joins TRBV24-1 to TRBJ2-6; 8 bases are shared with TRBD1. CDR3 length: 14 amino acids. J gave up 1 base and V 9 bases, and 1 base lay outside the gene matches. Germline V CDR1 and CDR2: KGHDR, SFDVKD. The DNA of the CDR3 is TGTGCCACCGGACAGGGTTCTGGGGCCAACGTCCTGACTTTC. Residues: CATGQGSGANVLTF.

V gene TRBV27 combines with J gene TRBJ2-5; D gene ambiguous. Trimming took 5 bases from V and 2 from J, leaving 15 bases between them. CDR1 and CDR2 (germline): MNHEY, SMNVEV (reference sequence). There are 15 residues in the CDR3. The DNA of the CDR3 is TGTGCCAGCAGTAGGTTTAAACAGATACAAGAGACCCAGTACTTC. It codes for CASSRFKQIQETQYF.

This clone came up once. The chain recombines TRBV7-2 with TRBJ2-1, with 11 bases aligning to TRBD2. Per the germline V gene, CDR1 is SGHTA and CDR2 is FQGNSA. Trimming removed 5 bases from V and 4 bases from J; junction bases left unmatched: 7. The CDR3 is 16 amino acids. The CDR3 DNA follows: TGTGCCAGCAGCACCGCCGGGACTAGCGGTTACAATGAGCAGTTCTTC. Translated, it gives CASSTAGTSGYNEQFF.

CDR3 nucleotide sequence: TGTGCCAGCTCACCTGGACAGGGGGCTCACACCTTC. Translated: CASSPGQGAHTF. The rearrangement uses TRBV18 and TRBJ1-2; 11 bases are a match to TRBD1. The CDR3 loop spans 12 amino acids. CDR1 is KGHSH and CDR2 is LQKENI in the germline V gene. V dropped 3 bases and J dropped 12; count of bases not matched to a gene: 3.

The genes are TRBV7-2 and TRBJ1-5; maybe TRBD1 (5 bases). V shed 0 bases and J shed 3 bases, with 12 bases lying between them. The CDR3 length is 16 residues. The V gene's germline CDR1 is SGHTA and CDR2 FQGNSA. This CDR3 is CASSLATASVNQPQHF. In DNA, the CDR3 is TGTGCCAGCAGCTTAGCGACAGCGTCAGTCAATCAGCCCCAGCATTTT.

The CDR3 DNA follows: TGCGCCAGCAGCCACCGGTCCCCACGGCGGGACAGGGGCCCCGGGTATGGCTACACCTTC. Amino acids: CASSHRSPRRDRGPGYGYTF. This chain joins TRBV5-1 and TRBJ1-2; 10 nucleotides match TRBD1. The CDR3 runs 20 residues. CDR1 SGHRS and CDR2 YFSETQ come from the germline V gene. J was trimmed by 5 bases and V by 4 bases; bases with no gene match: 23.

V usage is TRBV19 and J usage is TRBJ1-1; 9 bases are shared with TRBD1. Germline assignment: CDR1 LNHDA and CDR2 SQIVND (reference sequence). Unmatched junction bases numbered 7, after V lost 5 bases and J lost 0 bases. The CDR3 totals 16 residues. This CDR3 reads CASSPGQGRMNTEAFF. CDR3 DNA: TGTGCCAGTAGTCCCGGACAGGGGCGAATGAACACTGAAGCTTTCTTT.

V and J are TRBV5-1 and TRBJ1-6; possible D gene TRBD1, 6 bases. Trimming cost V 0 bases and J 10 bases, with 17 bases left between them. CDR1 SGHRS and CDR2 YFSETQ come from the germline V gene. The CDR3 totals 16 residues. CDR3 coding DNA: TGCGCCAGCAGCTTGGTTCAAGGAACAGGGAAGTCACCCCTCCACTTT. It codes for CASSLVQGTGKSPLHF.

The chain carries TRBV5-1 and TRBJ1-6; D unresolved. This CDR3 comprises 17 residues. CDR1 SGHRS and CDR2 YFSETQ come from the germline V gene. Deletions cut 0 bases from V and 0 bases from J, with 10 bases between. This chain's CDR3 is CASSLGATSSYNSPLHF. CDR3 in DNA: TGCGCCAGCAGCTTGGGAGCCACGAGCTCCTATAATTCACCCCTCCACTTT. The whole variable domain, remainder taken from reference TRBV5-1 and TRBJ1-6, is KAGVTQTPRYLIKTRGQQVTLSCSPISGHRSVSWYQQTPGQGLQFLFEYFSETQRNKGNFPGRFSGRQFSNSRSEMNVSTLELGDSALYLCASSLGATSSYNSPLHFGNGTRLTVT.

This clone has just one count. The chain employs TRBV5-1 and TRBJ1-4; TRBD1 matches at 7 bases. The V segment lost 0 bases and the J segment 0 bases; nucleotides outside the gene matches: 2. Germline V gene lookup returns CDR1 SGHRS and CDR2 YFSETQ. This CDR3 comprises 16 residues. CDR3 loop: CASSLGQGATNEKLFF. CDR3 DNA: TGCGCCAGCAGCTTGGGACAGGGTGCAACTAATGAAAAACTGTTTTTT.

This chain joins TRBV6-1 and TRBJ2-7, with TRBD2 as a possible D gene (5 bases). The CDR3 runs 13 residues. V was pared by 2 bases and J by 7 bases, with 12 bases between. CDR1 is MNHNS, CDR2 SASEGT, per germline. CDR3 residues: CASSENGVWEQYF. DNA of the CDR3: TGTGCCAGCAGTGAAAACGGGGTTTGGGAGCAGTACTTC.

The chain uses TRBV2 and TRBJ1-2, with D possibly matching TRBD1 (5 bases). Trimming pared 4 bases from V and 8 bases from J, leaving 14 bases between. Germline assignment: CDR1 SNHLY and CDR2 FYNNEI. The CDR3 spans 13 residues. This chain's CDR3 is CASSVSQGGGYTF. CDR3 in DNA: TGTGCCAGCAGTGTTTCGCAGGGAGGGGGCTACACCTTC.

This CDR3 reads CASSYRYSGANVLTF. The CDR3 DNA reads as TGTGCCAGCAGCTATAGATACTCTGGGGCCAACGTCCTGACTTTC. The rearrangement uses TRBV7-8 and TRBJ2-6; D gene ambiguous. The V and J ends lost 4 bases and 0 bases respectively, with 7 bases between them. Germline CDR1 SGHVS, CDR2 FQNEAQ. The CDR3 is made up of 15 amino acids.

The chain has TRBV5-1 and TRBJ2-1, with 7 bases aligning to TRBD2. The CDR3 totals 15 residues. Germline values: CDR1 SGHRS, CDR2 YFSETQ. The V gene end was trimmed by 6 bases and the J gene end by 9 bases; junction bases not matched to a gene: 15. CDR3 nucleotide sequence: TGCGCCAGCAAAGAGGTCAGCGGGGATCAGGGTGAGCAGTTCTTC. Translating gives CASKEVSGDQGEQFF.

V usage is TRBV3-1 (or the pseudogene TRBV3-2) and J usage is TRBJ1-1, with TRBD1 identical over 10 bases. V trimming: 4 bases; J trimming: 8 bases; junction bases outside the gene matches: 13. Germline CDR1 is LGHDT and CDR2 is YNNKEL (reference sequence). This CDR3 has 16 residues. CDR3 amino acids: CASSPTGGLGTLEAFF. CDR3 nucleotide sequence: TGTGCCAGCAGCCCGACAGGGGGCCTAGGGACACTCGAAGCTTTCTTT.

V gene TRBV7-9 combines with J gene TRBJ2-7; unclear D gene. The CDR3 has 15 amino acids. Deletions cut 0 bases from V and 5 bases from J, with 14 bases between. CDR1 is SEHNR, CDR2 FQNEAQ, per germline (reference sequence). CDR3 loop: CASSLASEYSDEQYF. The CDR3, as DNA: TGTGCCAGCAGCTTAGCGAGCGAGTATTCCGACGAGCAGTACTTC.